The 15 T cell receptor beta chains below were found in one sample sequenced in a study of blood T cell repertoires in COVID-19. The method was immunoSEQ multiplex PCR; TCRdb's version includes in-frame clones alone and lacks a portion of them. The sample includes over 85,000 clones, around 84% of them seen just once. Material for sequencing was peripheral blood. The receptors were gathered from a human donor in a cohort sampled during active COVID-19.

The J gene is TRBJ2-7, the V gene TRBV6-5; 7 bases agree with TRBD2. The J segment lost 3 bases and the V segment lost 8 bases, leaving 13 bases of the junction unmatched. CDR3 size: 15 residues. Germline assignment: CDR1 MNHEY and CDR2 SVGAGI. The CDR3 sequence is CASYVGGGPNYEQYF. CDR3 in DNA: TGTGCCAGCTACGTGGGGGGGGGACCGAACTACGAGCAGTACTTC.

The chain has TRBV11-3 and TRBJ2-7, with no clear D. The CDR3 spans 15 residues. Germline V CDR1 and CDR2: SGHNT, YENEEA. V gave up 5 bases and J gave up 2 bases, with 16 bases separating them. The CDR3 sequence: CASSPRPATAYEQYF. The CDR3 region has the DNA TGTGCCAGCAGCCCGAGACCAGCGACCGCCTACGAGCAGTACTTC.

The chain recombines TRBV5-4 with TRBJ1-4, with D possibly being TRBD1 (5 bases). CDR3 length: 14 amino acids. Trimming took 1 base from V and 3 from J, leaving 7 bases between them. From germline, CDR1 is SGHNT and CDR2 YYREEE (reference sequence). CDR3 residues: CASSLWGANEKLFF. As DNA, the CDR3 is TGTGCCAGCAGCTTGTGGGGGGCTAATGAAAAACTGTTTTTT.

V gene TRBV10-3 combines with J gene TRBJ2-5; D gene ambiguous. The CDR3 length is 12 residues. V was shortened by 3 bases and J by 1 base, with 3 bases between the two germline ends. CDR1 and CDR2 (germline): ENHRY, SYGVKD. The chain's CDR3 is CAISEAQETQYF. For the CDR3, the DNA is TGTGCCATCAGTGAAGCCCAAGAGACCCAGTACTTC.

The chain joins TRBV24-1 to TRBJ2-7; D is unresolved. CDR1 KGHDR and CDR2 SFDVKD come from the germline V gene. This CDR3 spans 13 amino acids. The germline V and J ends were trimmed by 3 bases and 3 bases, with 8 bases remaining between them. For the CDR3, the DNA is TGTGCCACCAGTGATCGGAACAGCTACGAGCAGTACTTC. Protein sequence: CATSDRNSYEQYF.

This clone has more than one count but fewer than ten. The genes are TRBV5-1 and TRBJ2-7; 9 bases map to TRBD1. The ends lost 4 bases at V and 7 bases at J; junction bases unmatched: 9. Per germline, CDR1 SGHRS and CDR2 YFSETQ. The CDR3 has 14 amino acids. The CDR3 sequence is CASSTQDRGREQYF. The CDR3 nucleotides are TGCGCCAGCAGCACTCAGGACAGGGGCCGAGAGCAGTACTTC.

The V gene is TRBV7-9, the J gene TRBJ2-3, with 12 bases matching TRBD2. Losses at the gene ends were 1 base for V and 3 bases for J; bases not matched to a gene: 2. Per the germline V gene, CDR1 is SEHNR and CDR2 is FQNEAQ (reference sequence). The CDR3 is 16 amino acids. The CDR3 reads CASSLGLAGVTDTQYF. As DNA, the CDR3 is TGTGCCAGCAGCTTAGGACTAGCGGGGGTTACAGATACGCAGTATTTT.

The chain couples TRBV7-8 to TRBJ2-7; 9 nucleotides line up with TRBD2. The CDR3 is 16 amino acids. Germline V CDR1 and CDR2: SGHVS, FQNEAQ. The junction had 8 bases not matched to a gene; V was cut back by 5 bases and J by 0 bases. Here the CDR3 reads CASSAMTSGSSYEQYF. In DNA, the CDR3 is TGTGCCAGCAGCGCGATGACTAGCGGTAGCTCCTACGAGCAGTACTTC.

This clone appeared a few times. The rearrangement uses TRBV18 and TRBJ1-5; D perhaps matches TRBD1 (6 bases). Trimming removed 1 base from V and 6 bases from J, with 13 bases in between. CDR1 is KGHSH and CDR2 is LQKENI in the germline V gene. The CDR3 contains 15 residues. The chain's CDR3 is CASSPLGANGQPQHF. CDR3 in DNA: TGTGCCAGCTCACCACTGGGGGCAAACGGTCAGCCCCAGCATTTT.

J is TRBJ2-7 and V is TRBV15, with D perhaps matching TRBD2 (7 bases). The V and J ends lost 0 bases and 1 base respectively, with 13 bases between them. Germline-derived CDR1 and CDR2 are LNHNV and YYDKDF (reference sequence). The CDR3 is 16 amino acids. In nucleotides, the CDR3 is TGTGCCACCAGCAGAGATGGGGGGGCGAAGTCCTACGAGCAGTACTTC. Translating it yields CATSRDGGAKSYEQYF.

V is TRBV4-1 and J is TRBJ2-1; the D gene is possibly TRBD2 (5 bases). The CDR3 contains 14 residues. Germline V gives CDR1 MGHRA, CDR2 YSYEKL. The ends were cut back, 3 bases at V and 6 bases at J, with 12 bases in the middle. CDR3 bases: TGCGCCAGCAGCCAGAGGGTTTTCCCCAATGAGCAGTTCTTC. Translated, it gives CASSQRVFPNEQFF.

This clone was counted once. The chain joins TRBV5-1 to TRBJ2-7; the D gene is possibly TRBD1 (5 bases). Germline V lookup: CDR1 SGHRS, CDR2 YFSETQ. This CDR3 is 15 amino acids long. V was cut by 1 base and J by 0 bases, with 11 bases left in between. The CDR3 DNA reads as TGCGCCAGCAGCTTGATATCGCAGGGCTCCTACGAGCAGTACTTC. Translation gives CASSLISQGSYEQYF.

This chain joins TRBV18 and TRBJ1-1; possible D gene TRBD1, 5 bases. Looked up from germline, CDR1 is KGHSH and CDR2 is LQKENI. CDR3 length equals 13 residues. V lost 6 bases to trimming and J lost 6 bases, with 14 bases between them. The CDR3 loop is CASSGTISAEAFF. CDR3 in DNA: TGTGCCAGCTCTGGGACTATTTCAGCTGAAGCTTTCTTT.

CDR3 amino acids: CASSKGQGSTSNQPQHF. In DNA, the CDR3 is TGTGCCAGCAGCAAGGGCCAGGGTAGTACCAGCAATCAGCCCCAGCATTTT. J is TRBJ1-5 and V is TRBV3-1 (or the pseudogene TRBV3-2); weak D call: TRBD1 (5 bases). V lost 5 bases to trimming and J lost 1 base, with 18 bases between them. CDR3 length: 17 residues. Per the germline V gene, CDR1 is LGHDT and CDR2 is YNNKEL (reference sequence).

V usage is TRBV6-5 and J usage is TRBJ2-2; D is unclear. V lost 2 bases and J 3 bases, leaving 7 bases between the germline ends. This CDR3 is 14 amino acids long. Germline V lookup: CDR1 MNHEY, CDR2 SVGAGI. The CDR3 nucleotides are TGTGCCAGCAGTTACAACCGAGACACCGGGGAGCTGTTTTTT. This codes for CASSYNRDTGELFF.